The 30 T cell receptor beta chains given below trace back to one sample, sequenced in a study of response to subunit inactivated influenza vaccine. One entry per CDR3 protein results from TCRdb running MiXCR on the RT-PCR reads. The table records 860,000 or so distinct CDR3 sequences, around 21% of them present only once. Specimen: PBMCs from blood, collected more than 4 days after vaccination. Every receptor here comes from a man aged 50 or older who received an inactivated influenza vaccine.

This clonotype was picked up a small number of times. The chain carries TRBV7-9 and TRBJ1-1, with 10 positions matching TRBD1. Germline CDR1 is SEHNR and CDR2 is FQNEAQ (reference sequence). The V gene end was trimmed by 3 bases and the J gene end by 5 bases; junction bases not matched to a gene: 9. The CDR3 contains 16 residues. The chain's CDR3 is CASSLTGGTRKTEAFF. The DNA of the CDR3 is TGTGCCAGCAGCTTGACAGGGGGCACGAGGAAAACTGAAGCTTTCTTT. Together with reference TRBV7-9 and TRBJ1-1, the CDR3 gives the full variable domain: DTGVSQNPRHKITKRGQNVTFRCDPISEHNRLYWYRQTLGQGPEFLTYFQNEAQLEKSRLLSDRFSAERPKGSFSTLEIQRTEQGDSAMYLCASSLTGGTRKTEAFFGQGTRLTVV.

The gene calls are TRBV2 and TRBJ2-5, with TRBD2 matching 10 bases. This CDR3 has 18 residues. V trimming: 4 bases; J trimming: 4 bases; junction bases outside the gene matches: 15. The germline V gene has CDR1 SNHLY and CDR2 FYNNEI. The CDR3 loop reads CASSAPSGIAGGGETQYF. In DNA, the CDR3 is TGTGCCAGCAGTGCTCCCTCCGGGATAGCGGGGGGCGGAGAGACCCAGTACTTC.

The V call is TRBV29-1, the J call TRBJ2-7; 8 positions match TRBD1. Germline V gives CDR1 SQVTM, CDR2 ANQGSEA. This CDR3 contains 14 residues. Trimming removed 7 bases from V and 3 bases from J; junction bases left unmatched: 11. CDR3 region: CSAMRQGNIYEQYF. The CDR3 nucleotides are TGCAGCGCCATGCGACAGGGGAATATCTACGAGCAGTACTTC.

CDR3 residues: CASSWGTGTGNYGYTF. Here the CDR3 DNA reads TGTGCCAGCAGCTGGGGGACAGGGACGGGTAACTATGGCTACACCTTC. The chain combines TRBV5-6 with TRBJ1-2; 9 nucleotides align to TRBD1. Trimming took 3 bases from V and 1 from J; bases not matched to a gene: 7. The CDR3 is 16 residues long. Germline V gene data show CDR1 as SGHDT and CDR2 as YYEEEE.

This clonotype was detected only a few times. The genes are TRBV20-1 and TRBJ2-7, with a tentative D call TRBD1 (5 bases). Germline assignment: CDR1 DFQATT and CDR2 SNEGSKA (reference sequence). The CDR3 has 13 residues. The V and J ends lost 6 bases and 2 bases respectively, with 14 bases between them. The CDR3 region is CSARVDRTYEQYF. The CDR3 DNA reads as TGCAGTGCCAGGGTGGATAGGACCTACGAGCAGTACTTC.

The table lists this clonotype with a count of one. This rearrangement joins TRBV7-2 to TRBJ2-1, with D possibly being TRBD2 (6 bases). The CDR3 runs 15 residues. Looked up from germline, CDR1 is SGHTA and CDR2 is FQGNSA. The V end lost 6 bases, the J end lost 4 bases, and 16 bases lay between the germline ends. CDR3 region: CASRLAAGNYNEQFF. In DNA, the CDR3 is TGTGCCAGCAGACTCGCGGCGGGAAATTACAATGAGCAGTTCTTC.

The chain employs TRBV20-1 and TRBJ2-7; perhaps TRBD2 as D (6 bases). This CDR3 contains 15 residues. CDR1 DFQATT and CDR2 SNEGSKA come from the germline V gene (reference sequence). The CDR3 spells CSFRRPGLPSYEQYF. DNA for the CDR3: TGCAGCTTCCGGAGACCGGGACTTCCCTCCTACGAGCAGTACTTC.

The rearrangement links TRBV30 to TRBJ2-7, with TRBD1 as a possible D gene (6 bases). The CDR3 spans 15 residues. V shed 1 base and J shed 2 bases, with 15 bases lying between them. Looked up from germline, CDR1 is GTSNPN and CDR2 is SVGIG (reference sequence). Here the CDR3 reads CAWSGEQGAAYEQYF. CDR3 nucleotide sequence: TGTGCCTGGAGTGGGGAACAGGGAGCTGCCTACGAGCAGTACTTC.

The chain recombines TRBV7-9 with TRBJ2-5, with 13 bases identical to TRBD2. The V segment lost 5 bases and the J segment 3 bases; nucleotides outside the gene matches: 9. CDR1 and CDR2 (germline): SEHNR, FQNEAQ (reference sequence). The CDR3 is made up of 17 amino acids. CDR3 sequence (DNA): TGTGCCAGCAGCCTAGGGGTCGGACTAGCGGGAGAAGAGACCCAGTACTTC. Translating gives CASSLGVGLAGEETQYF.

The V gene is TRBV20-1, the J gene TRBJ2-6; a possible D gene is TRBD2 (7 bases). Trimming took 2 bases from V and 3 from J, leaving 14 bases between them. Germline assignment: CDR1 DFQATT and CDR2 SNEGSKA (reference sequence). The CDR3 consists of 16 residues. Here the CDR3 reads CSARSAGALGANVLTF. As DNA, the CDR3 is TGCAGTGCTAGATCGGCGGGGGCGCTTGGGGCCAACGTCCTGACTTTC.

CDR3 in amino acids: CASTPTRRASTDTQYF. The CDR3 region has the DNA TGTGCCAGCACCCCTACCCGGAGGGCTAGCACAGATACGCAGTATTTT. The chain is built from TRBV6-1 and TRBJ2-3, with D possibly matching TRBD2 (6 bases). Germline V gene lookup returns CDR1 MNHNS and CDR2 SASEGT. The germline V and J ends were trimmed by 7 bases and 0 bases, with 17 bases remaining between them. The CDR3 extends over 16 amino acids.

J is TRBJ2-7 and V is TRBV20-1; D gene ambiguous. There are 15 residues in the CDR3. CDR1 and CDR2 from the germline V gene are DFQATT and SNEGSKA (reference sequence). V gave up 3 bases and J gave up 0 bases, with 15 bases separating them. The CDR3, as DNA: TGCAGTGCTAGCCCATTTCAGCGAAGCTCCTACGAGCAGTACTTC. As protein: CSASPFQRSSYEQYF.

V gene TRBV9 combines with J gene TRBJ2-1, with 9 bases that match TRBD2. The CDR3 loop spans 15 amino acids. Germline-derived CDR1 and CDR2 are SGDLS and YYNGEE. Trimming at V came to 0 bases and at J to 7 bases, leaving 5 bases not matched to a gene. Here the CDR3 reads CASSVGSGRSNEQFF. The DNA of the CDR3 is TGTGCCAGCAGCGTAGGTAGCGGGAGATCAAATGAGCAGTTCTTC. The complete variable domain, with remaining parts taken from reference TRBV9 and TRBJ2-1, reads DSGVTQTPKHLITATGQRVTLRCSPRSGDLSVYWYQQSLDQGLQFLIQYYNGEERAKGNILERFSAQQFPDLHSELNLSSLELGDSALYFCASSVGSGRSNEQFFGPGTRLTVL.

The chain joins TRBV7-9 to TRBJ2-1; D perhaps matches TRBD2 (5 bases). The V gene's germline CDR1 is SEHNR and CDR2 FQNEAQ (reference sequence). Trimming shortened V by 11 bases and J by 9 bases, and 17 bases separated the two germline ends. This CDR3 is 12 amino acids long. The CDR3 nucleotides are TGTGCCCTCGGACGGCTAGAGGGTGAGCAGTTCTTC. This gives the protein CALGRLEGEQFF.

This clonotype has more than one count but fewer than ten. The V gene is TRBV4-2, the J gene TRBJ2-5, with TRBD2 identical over 10 bases. This CDR3 has 16 amino acids. Germline V gene lookup returns CDR1 LGHNA and CDR2 YNFKEQ. The junction had 9 bases not matched to a gene; V was cut back by 4 bases and J by 4 bases. CDR3 residues: CASSRISGGAGETQYF. For the CDR3, the DNA is TGTGCCAGCAGCCGTATAAGCGGGGGGGCGGGAGAGACCCAGTACTTC.

This clonotype has a handful of counts. In this CDR3 the conserved last residue, phenylalanine or tryptophan, is missing, so a read error is likely. Because the CDR3's place on the DNA is in doubt, the DNA is left out and the CDR3 is given as listed by TCRdb. V and J are TRBV20-1 and TRBJ2-1; whether TRBD2, the table's D call, matches the DNA was not checked. The germline V gene encodes CDR1 DFQATT and CDR2 SNEGSKA (reference sequence). Including both end residues, the CDR3 is 15 amino acids long. This CDR3 reads CSARNPGTSGGLLVS.

There are many counts of this clonotype. The CDR3 region has the DNA TGTGCCAGCAGGGTCTTTTTTGAGCGGGACCCAGCTTTCTTT. Its protein is CASRVFFERDPAFF. The rearrangement links TRBV27 to TRBJ1-1; tentatively, D is TRBD1 (5 bases). The CDR3 is made up of 14 amino acids. Germline assignment: CDR1 MNHEY and CDR2 SMNVEV (reference sequence). The V end was cut by 6 bases, the J end by 10 bases, with 21 bases between.

The chain couples TRBV5-1 to TRBJ2-5, with TRBD1 matching 7 bases. Unmatched junction bases numbered 12, after V lost 5 bases and J lost 5 bases. CDR3 size: 15 residues. Germline V gene lookup returns CDR1 SGHRS and CDR2 YFSETQ. CDR3 protein: CASSLSTGAEETQYF. In DNA form, the CDR3 reads TGCGCCAGCAGTTTATCAACAGGGGCAGAGGAGACCCAGTACTTC.

The chain is built from TRBV5-1 and TRBJ2-7; no reliable D call. The CDR3 has 13 amino acids. Germline CDR1 SGHRS, CDR2 YFSETQ. V lost 10 bases and J lost 5, with 19 bases in between. The CDR3 loop is CASSEISPDEQYF. The CDR3, as DNA: TGCGCCTCGAGCGAGATCTCTCCCGACGAGCAGTACTTC.

The CDR3 region is CSAVGRHNQPQHF. The CDR3 region has the DNA TGCAGTGCCGTGGGACGCCACAATCAGCCCCAGCATTTT. J is TRBJ1-5 and V is TRBV20-1, with TRBD1 as a possible D gene (5 bases). V dropped 6 bases and J dropped 3 bases, with 12 bases sitting between them. This CDR3 has 13 amino acids. In germline, CDR1 is DFQATT, CDR2 SNEGSKA (reference sequence).

V usage is TRBV4-1 and J usage is TRBJ2-1, with 7 positions matching TRBD2. V lost 3 bases to trimming and J lost 3 bases; unmatched junction nucleotides: 8. CDR3 length equals 16 residues. Germline V CDR1 and CDR2: MGHRA, YSYEKL. CDR3 protein: CASSQEAGTGYNEQFF. CDR3 sequence (DNA): TGCGCCAGCAGCCAGGAAGCGGGAACCGGCTACAATGAGCAGTTCTTC.

This clonotype was counted a few times. V gene TRBV29-1 combines with J gene TRBJ1-2; tentative D call: TRBD1 (6 bases). The V gene lost 4 bases and the J gene lost 10 bases, with 16 bases spanning the gap. CDR1 SQVTM and CDR2 ANQGSEA come from the germline V gene. CDR3 size: 12 residues. CDR3 residues: CSVARQGYAYTF. The CDR3 coding sequence is TGCAGCGTTGCGCGCCAGGGGTACGCCTACACCTTC.

The V gene is TRBV27, the J gene TRBJ2-7; 9 bases line up with TRBD1. The CDR3 totals 14 residues. Germline CDR1 and CDR2: MNHEY and SMNVEV (reference sequence). The trim removed 0 bases at V and 5 bases at J, leaving 2 bases unmatched. The CDR3 here is CASSLSDRGDEQYF. For the CDR3, the DNA is TGTGCCAGCAGTTTATCGGACAGGGGCGACGAGCAGTACTTC.

This clonotype was found many times. The gene calls are TRBV10-2 and TRBJ2-3; D may be TRBD2 (5 bases). Germline values: CDR1 WSHSY, CDR2 SAAADI. This CDR3 has 14 residues. Trimming shortened V by 3 bases and J by 6 bases, and 13 bases separated the two germline ends. The CDR3 sequence is CASSDFLATDTQYF. CDR3 in DNA: TGCGCCAGCAGTGACTTTCTAGCTACCGATACGCAGTATTTT.

This CDR3 is CASSLASRFTDTQYF. The DNA for the CDR3 is TGTGCCAGCAGCTTAGCTAGCAGATTCACAGATACGCAGTATTTT. The chain links TRBV7-2 to TRBJ2-3, with D unresolved. CDR3 size: 15 residues. V lost 0 bases and J 2 bases, leaving 9 bases between the germline ends. CDR1 is SGHTA and CDR2 is FQGNSA in the germline V gene.

The chain carries TRBV7-9 and TRBJ1-2; TRBD1 is a possible D gene (6 bases). Trimming took off 7 bases at V and 3 bases at J, with 9 bases between the two ends. The CDR3 contains 12 residues. CDR1 and CDR2 (germline): SEHNR, FQNEAQ (reference sequence). The CDR3 coding sequence is TGTGCCAGCATGGAGGGGGACTATGGCTACACCTTC. It specifies CASMEGDYGYTF.

This clonotype showed up just a few times. V usage is TRBV6-2 or TRBV6-3 and J usage is TRBJ2-3; a weak D match, TRBD2 (5 bases). The V and J ends lost 2 bases and 6 bases respectively, with 15 bases between them. This CDR3 region has 15 residues. The germline V gene encodes CDR1 MNHEY and CDR2 SVGEGT. CDR3 residues: CASSYVSVGMDTQYF. In DNA, the CDR3 is TGTGCCAGCAGTTACGTGTCGGTCGGGATGGATACGCAGTATTTT.

This clonotype was counted a few times. The chain joins TRBV29-1 to TRBJ2-1; 13 nucleotides align to TRBD2. This CDR3 is 18 amino acids long. The ends lost 3 bases at V and 7 bases at J; junction bases unmatched: 15. The germline V gene encodes CDR1 SQVTM and CDR2 ANQGSEA. In DNA form, the CDR3 reads TGCAGCGTTGACTCCTTACTACTACTAGCGGGAGGGCCAAATGAGCAGTTCTTC. Amino acid sequence: CSVDSLLLLAGGPNEQFF.

The genes are TRBV6-1 and TRBJ1-2; tentatively, D is TRBD1 (6 bases). The CDR3 totals 14 residues. With 10 bases removed from V and 5 bases from J, the gap between germline ends came to 20 bases. Germline V CDR1 and CDR2: MNHNS, SASEGT. The CDR3 bases are TGTGCCACCCAAGGGGGAGGCGGAGGTTATGGCTACACCTTC. Translation gives CATQGGGGGYGYTF.

This chain connects TRBV28 to TRBJ1-5; D gene unclear. Trimming stripped 10 bases from V and 1 base from J, with 14 bases between. The CDR3 is 14 amino acids. Germline assignment: CDR1 MDHEN and CDR2 SYDVKM. As DNA, the CDR3 is TGTGCCACTAAGGGCTTGGGGAGCAATCAGCCCCAGCATTTT. The encoded protein is CATKGLGSNQPQHF.